Listed below are T cell receptor beta chains from one sample, sequenced in a study of cytomegalovirus exposure and HLA in healthy donors. Profiled with immunoSEQ multiplex PCR; TCRdb holds only in-frame clones, not every one. The data contain 120,000 or so clones, roughly 95% of them singletons. The sample consisted of PBMCs. The receptors here all came from a man aged 18-30 years in good health and CMV-seronegative. CDR3s include the opening cysteine and the closing phenylalanine or tryptophan. The D gene is left open where the match is weak. Size is omitted from some rows. Given values are once, few, many or a class for expanded clones.

J	size	D	V	CDR3	DNA
TRBJ2-7	NA	TRBD1	TRBV29-1	CSVEGRQGETNF	TGCAGCGTTGAAGGCCGACAGGGGGAAACGAACTTC
TRBJ2-3	NA	NA	TRBV19	CASSIGPGGTDTQYF	TGTGCCAGTAGTATCGGGCCAGGGGGCACAGATACGCAGTATTTT
TRBJ2-5	NA	TRBD1	TRBV7-8	CASSSRTGGESQYF	TGTGCCAGCAGCTCCAGGACAGGGGGAGAATCCCAGTACTTC
TRBJ2-3	NA	TRBD2	TRBV5-7	CASSLSGGRRDTQYF	TGTGCCAGCAGCTTGAGCGGGGGGCGCAGAGATACGCAGTATTTT
TRBJ2-1	NA	TRBD2	TRBV11-1	CASSLPSGGEDEQFF	TGTGCCAGCAGCCTCCCGAGCGGGGGAGAGGATGAGCAGTTCTTC
TRBJ2-3	NA	TRBD2	TRBV9	CASSVPSLAGGSTDTQYF	TGTGCCAGCAGCGTACCCTCTTTGGCGGGAGGGAGCACAGATACGCAGTATTTT
TRBJ2-5	NA	NA	TRBV19	CASSMVTGPTQETQYF	TGTGCCAGTAGTATGGTGACAGGCCCGACCCAAGAGACCCAGTACTTC
TRBJ1-2	NA	NA	TRBV18	CASSPPGNYGYTF	TGTGCCAGCTCACCCCCGGGAAACTATGGCTACACCTTC
TRBJ2-1	NA	NA	TRBV6-5	CASRPWGSEQFF	TGTGCCAGCAGACCTTGGGGCAGTGAGCAGTTCTTC
TRBJ2-7	NA	TRBD1	TRBV6-5	CASSYSGTGIYEQYF	TGTGCCAGCAGTTACTCAGGGACAGGGATCTACGAGCAGTACTTC
TRBJ2-2	NA	NA	TRBV11-3	CASSWQGGGIDTGELFF	TGTGCCAGCAGCTGGCAGGGGGGCGGGATCGACACCGGGGAGCTGTTTTTT
TRBJ2-1	NA	TRBD1	TRBV7-9	CASSPLTGGNYNEQFF	TGTGCCAGCAGCCCCCTGACAGGGGGAAACTACAATGAGCAGTTCTTC
TRBJ2-7	once	NA	TRBV11-2	CASSFLTSYEQYF	TGTGCCAGCAGCTTCTTGACTTCCTACGAGCAGTACTTC
TRBJ2-7	NA	NA	TRBV2	CASNLLRGATSYEQYF	TGTGCCAGCAACCTTCTCCGAGGCGCGACCTCCTACGAGCAGTACTTC
TRBJ1-2	NA	TRBD1	TRBV27	CASSLAGGYGYTF	TGTGCCAGCAGTTTGGCAGGGGGCTATGGCTACACCTTC
TRBJ2-6	NA	TRBD2	TRBV30	CAWSAPTGGDSGANVLTF	TGTGCCTGGAGTGCCCCAACGGGGGGAGACTCTGGGGCCAACGTCCTGACTTTC
TRBJ1-1	NA	TRBD1	TRBV7-9	CASSLAGTGGWGAFF	TGTGCCAGCAGCTTAGCCGGGACAGGGGGCTGGGGAGCTTTCTTT
TRBJ1-2	once	TRBD1	TRBV27	CASSSDRVGGYTF	TGTGCCAGCAGTTCGGACAGGGTAGGTGGCTACACCTTC
TRBJ1-1	NA	NA	TRBV25-1	CASSGQGGANTEAFF	TGTGCCAGCAGTGGCCAGGGAGGGGCGAACACTGAAGCTTTCTTT
TRBJ2-7	NA	TRBD1	TRBV30	CAWCETGEYEQYF	TGTGCCTGGTGTGAGACAGGGGAATACGAGCAGTACTTC
TRBJ2-3	NA	NA	TRBV15	CATSRRGSTDTQYF	TGTGCCACCAGCAGAAGGGGGTCCACAGATACGCAGTATTTT
TRBJ1-1	NA	TRBD1	TRBV30	CAWSPYSGGLGEAFF	TGTGCCTGGAGTCCCTATTCAGGGGGATTAGGTGAAGCTTTCTTT
TRBJ2-3	few	TRBD1	TRBV11-2	CASSLDRGTARPTDTQYF	TGTGCCAGCAGCTTAGATCGTGGGACAGCGAGGCCCACAGATACGCAGTATTTT
TRBJ1-4	NA	TRBD1	TRBV28	CASSFLRTGGAEKLFF	TGTGCCAGCAGTTTTCTCCGGACAGGGGGGGCGGAAAAACTGTTTTTT
TRBJ1-1	NA	NA	TRBV6-1	CATRAPSTEAFF	TGTGCCACCAGGGCACCCTCCACTGAAGCTTTCTTT
TRBJ2-6	NA	NA	TRBV11-2	CASRDTGYGANVLTF	TGTGCCAGCAGGGATACAGGGTACGGGGCCAACGTCCTGACTTTC
TRBJ1-2	NA	NA	TRBV5-4	CASSSASSLANYGYTF	TGTGCCAGCAGCTCCGCCTCCTCGTTAGCTAACTATGGCTACACCTTC
TRBJ2-3	once	NA	TRBV7-2	CASSPGRGQTDTQYF	TGTGCCAGCAGCCCCGGGAGAGGCCAGACAGATACGCAGTATTTT
TRBJ2-7	NA	NA	TRBV5-4	CASSGRRGEQYF	TGTGCCAGCAGCGGCCGACGGGGAGAGCAGTACTTC
TRBJ2-5	NA	TRBD2	TRBV4-3	CASSRTLAGVETQYF	TGCGCCAGCAGCCGCACGTTGGCGGGAGTTGAGACCCAGTACTTC
TRBJ1-5	NA	NA	TRBV28	CASSPRGGEQPQHF	TGTGCCAGCAGTCCTCGAGGGGGAGAACAGCCCCAGCATTTT
TRBJ2-1	NA	TRBD2	TRBV6-1	CASEREGLNEQFF	TGTGCCAGCGAGCGGGAGGGCCTCAATGAGCAGTTCTTC
TRBJ1-2	few	NA	TRBV7-2	CASSSVQRNYGYTF	TGTGCCAGCAGCTCAGTCCAGCGTAACTATGGCTACACCTTC
TRBJ2-4	NA	NA	TRBV7-9	CASASPTDIQYF	TGTGCCAGCGCCTCCCCCACGGACATTCAGTACTTC
TRBJ2-7	NA	NA	TRBV7-2	CASSSRGSGVSYEQYF	TGTGCCAGCAGCTCCAGGGGGTCGGGGGTTTCCTACGAGCAGTACTTC
TRBJ2-1	NA	TRBD1	TRBV28	CASKGQGGGYNEQFF	TGTGCCAGCAAGGGACAGGGAGGGGGATACAATGAGCAGTTCTTC
TRBJ1-2	NA	TRBD1	TRBV4-3	CASSQDLDRGGYGYTF	TGCGCCAGCAGCCAAGATCTTGACAGGGGGGGGTATGGCTACACCTTC
TRBJ1-5	NA	NA	TRBV27	CASSFYQPQHF	TGTGCCAGCAGTTTCTATCAGCCCCAGCATTTT
TRBJ1-2	NA	NA	TRBV28	CASSFSGDDGYTF	TGTGCCAGCAGTTTTTCAGGGGACGATGGCTACACCTTC
TRBJ2-2	few	NA	TRBV6-4	CASSDSRESTGELFF	TGTGCCAGCAGTGACAGTCGGGAGTCCACCGGGGAGCTGTTTTTT
TRBJ1-5	NA	TRBD1	TRBV7-2	CASSLGVGQGNQPQHF	TGTGCCAGCAGCTTAGGGGTCGGACAGGGCAATCAGCCCCAGCATTTT
TRBJ2-7	NA	TRBD2	TRBV11-3	CASSFSFRIAGSYEQYF	TGTGCCAGCAGCTTTTCCTTCAGGATAGCGGGATCGTACGAGCAGTACTTC
TRBJ1-5	NA	NA	TRBV28	CASSFPPGVSNQPQHF	TGTGCCAGCAGCTTCCCACCAGGGGTTAGTAATCAGCCCCAGCATTTT
TRBJ2-7	NA	NA	TRBV6-5	CASGWPGESYEQYF	TGTGCCAGCGGGTGGCCAGGGGAATCCTACGAGCAGTACTTC
TRBJ1-4	NA	TRBD1	TRBV27	CASSGTGTGEEKLFF	TGTGCCAGCAGTGGTACCGGGACAGGGGAAGAAAAACTGTTTTTT
TRBJ2-7	NA	TRBD1	TRBV7-2	CASSNTGGTYEQYF	TGTGCCAGCAGCAATACAGGGGGTACCTACGAGCAGTACTTC
TRBJ2-7	NA	NA	TRBV19	CASSIGGGAYEQYF	TGTGCCAGTAGTATAGGCGGAGGCGCCTACGAGCAGTACTTC
TRBJ1-1	NA	TRBD1	TRBV6-6	CASIDRDNTEAFF	TGTGCCAGCATCGACAGGGATAACACTGAAGCTTTCTTT
TRBJ1-5	NA	NA	TRBV6-6	CASSYSGSNQPQHF	TGTGCCAGCAGTTACTCGGGCAGCAATCAGCCCCAGCATTTT
TRBJ2-5	NA	NA	TRBV5-6	CASSSFDGETQYF	TGTGCCAGCAGCTCGTTCGACGGGGAGACCCAGTACTTC
TRBJ2-2	NA	TRBD2	TRBV6-1	CASSEEFPGLAGDTGELFF	TGTGCCAGCAGTGAGGAGTTCCCGGGACTAGCGGGAGACACCGGGGAGCTGTTTTTT
TRBJ1-1	NA	NA	TRBV6-5	CASSQMRDTEAFF	TGTGCCAGCAGTCAGATGAGGGACACTGAAGCTTTCTTT
TRBJ1-1	NA	NA	TRBV18	CASSPESNTEAFF	TGTGCCAGCTCACCAGAGTCGAACACTGAAGCTTTCTTT
TRBJ1-1	NA	TRBD1	TRBV5-1	CASSLETGAVTEAFF	TGCGCCAGCAGCTTGGAAACAGGGGCGGTCACTGAAGCTTTCTTT
TRBJ2-7	NA	NA	TRBV11-3	CASSRTAKGAYEQYF	TGTGCCAGCAGCAGGACAGCTAAAGGGGCATACGAGCAGTACTTC